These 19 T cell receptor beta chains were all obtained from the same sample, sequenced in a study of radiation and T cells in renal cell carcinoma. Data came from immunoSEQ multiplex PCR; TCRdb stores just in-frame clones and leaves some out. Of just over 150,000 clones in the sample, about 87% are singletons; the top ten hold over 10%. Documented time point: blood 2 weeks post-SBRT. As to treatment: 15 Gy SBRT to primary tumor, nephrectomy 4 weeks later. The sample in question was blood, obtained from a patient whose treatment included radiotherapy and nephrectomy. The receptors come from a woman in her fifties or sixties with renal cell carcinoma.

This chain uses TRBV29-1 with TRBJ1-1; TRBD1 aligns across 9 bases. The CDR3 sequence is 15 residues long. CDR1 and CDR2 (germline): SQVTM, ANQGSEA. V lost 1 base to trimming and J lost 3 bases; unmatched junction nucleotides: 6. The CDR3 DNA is TGCAGCGTTGAAGGTCATTGGACAGGGGACACTGAAGCTTTCTTT. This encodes CSVEGHWTGDTEAFF.

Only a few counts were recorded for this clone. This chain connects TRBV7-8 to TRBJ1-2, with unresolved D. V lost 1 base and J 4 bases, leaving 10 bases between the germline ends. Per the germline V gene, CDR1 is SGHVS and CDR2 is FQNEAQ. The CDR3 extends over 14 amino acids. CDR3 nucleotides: TGTGCCAGCAGCTTAGTGGGCAGGCTCTATGGCTACACCTTC. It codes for CASSLVGRLYGYTF.

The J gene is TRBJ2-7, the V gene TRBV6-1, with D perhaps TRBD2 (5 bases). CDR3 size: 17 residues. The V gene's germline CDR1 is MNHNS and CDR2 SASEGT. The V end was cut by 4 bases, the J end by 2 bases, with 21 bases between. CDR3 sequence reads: CASSATGRGRRTYEQYF. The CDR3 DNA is TGTGCCAGCAGTGCCACGGGGAGAGGGAGAAGAACCTACGAGCAGTACTTC.

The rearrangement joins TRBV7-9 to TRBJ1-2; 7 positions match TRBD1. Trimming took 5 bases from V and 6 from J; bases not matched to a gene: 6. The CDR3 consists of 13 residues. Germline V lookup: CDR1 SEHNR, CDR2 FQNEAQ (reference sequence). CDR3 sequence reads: CASSQRDSHGYTF. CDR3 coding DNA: TGTGCCAGCAGCCAACGGGACAGCCATGGCTACACCTTC.

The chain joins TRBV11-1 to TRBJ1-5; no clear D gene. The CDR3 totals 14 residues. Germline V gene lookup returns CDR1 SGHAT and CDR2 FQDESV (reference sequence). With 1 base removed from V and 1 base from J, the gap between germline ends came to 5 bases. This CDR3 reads CASSLDGSNQPQHF. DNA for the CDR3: TGTGCCAGCAGCTTAGACGGAAGCAATCAGCCCCAGCATTTT. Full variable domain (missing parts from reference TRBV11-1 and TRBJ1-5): EAEVAQSPRYKITEKSQAVAFWCDPISGHATLYWYRQILGQGPELLVQFQDESVVDDSQLPKDRFSAERLKGVDSTLKIQPAELGDSAMYLCASSLDGSNQPQHFGDGTRLSIL.

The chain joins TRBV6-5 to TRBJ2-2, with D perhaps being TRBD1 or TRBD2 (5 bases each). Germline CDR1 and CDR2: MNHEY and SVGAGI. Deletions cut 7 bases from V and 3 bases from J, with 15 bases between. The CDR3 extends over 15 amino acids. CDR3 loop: CASTNQGEDTGELFF. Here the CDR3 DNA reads TGTGCCAGCACTAACCAGGGAGAAGACACCGGGGAGCTGTTTTTT.

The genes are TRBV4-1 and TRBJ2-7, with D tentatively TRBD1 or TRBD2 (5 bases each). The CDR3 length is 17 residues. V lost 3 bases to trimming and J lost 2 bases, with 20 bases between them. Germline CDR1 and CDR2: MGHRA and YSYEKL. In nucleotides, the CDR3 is TGCGCCAGCAGCCAGGGGGATTCGGGCAGACCCCCCTACGAGCAGTACTTC. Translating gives CASSQGDSGRPPYEQYF.

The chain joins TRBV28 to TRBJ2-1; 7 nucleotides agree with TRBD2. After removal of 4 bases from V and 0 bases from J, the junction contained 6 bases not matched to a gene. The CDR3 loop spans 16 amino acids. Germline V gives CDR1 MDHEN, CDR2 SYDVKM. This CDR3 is CASSSVAGGSYNEQFF. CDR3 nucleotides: TGTGCCAGCAGTTCAGTAGCGGGCGGCTCCTACAATGAGCAGTTCTTC.

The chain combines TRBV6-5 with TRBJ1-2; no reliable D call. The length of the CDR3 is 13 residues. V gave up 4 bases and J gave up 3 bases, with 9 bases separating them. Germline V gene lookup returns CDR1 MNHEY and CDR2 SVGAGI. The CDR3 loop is CASSLGLYYGYTF. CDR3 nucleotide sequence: TGTGCCAGCAGTTTAGGGTTGTACTATGGCTACACCTTC.

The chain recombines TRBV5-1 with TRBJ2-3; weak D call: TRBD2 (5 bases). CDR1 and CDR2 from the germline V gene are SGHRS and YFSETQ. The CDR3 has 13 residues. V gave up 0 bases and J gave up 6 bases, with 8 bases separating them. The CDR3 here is CASSLELGDTQYF. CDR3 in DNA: TGCGCCAGCAGCTTGGAACTAGGGGATACGCAGTATTTT.

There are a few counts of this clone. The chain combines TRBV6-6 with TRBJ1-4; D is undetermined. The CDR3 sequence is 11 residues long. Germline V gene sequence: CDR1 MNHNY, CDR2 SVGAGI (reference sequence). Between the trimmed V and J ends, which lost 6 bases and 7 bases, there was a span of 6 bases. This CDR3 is CASSQGEKLFF. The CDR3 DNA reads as TGTGCCAGCAGCCAAGGTGAAAAACTGTTTTTT.

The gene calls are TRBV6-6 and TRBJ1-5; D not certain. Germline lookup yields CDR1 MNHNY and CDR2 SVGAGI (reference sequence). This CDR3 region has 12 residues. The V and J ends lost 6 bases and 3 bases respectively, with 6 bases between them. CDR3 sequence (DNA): TGTGCCAGCAGATCAAACAATCAGCCCCAGCATTTT. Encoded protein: CASRSNNQPQHF.

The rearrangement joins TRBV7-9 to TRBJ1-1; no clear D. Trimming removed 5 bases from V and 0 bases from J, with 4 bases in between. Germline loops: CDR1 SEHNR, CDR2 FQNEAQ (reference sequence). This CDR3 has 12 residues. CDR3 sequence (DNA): TGTGCCAGCAGCCTAATGAACACTGAAGCTTTCTTT. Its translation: CASSLMNTEAFF. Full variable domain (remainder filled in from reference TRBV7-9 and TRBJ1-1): DTGVSQNPRHKITKRGQNVTFRCDPISEHNRLYWYRQTLGQGPEFLTYFQNEAQLEKSRLLSDRFSAERPKGSFSTLEIQRTEQGDSAMYLCASSLMNTEAFFGQGTRLTVV.

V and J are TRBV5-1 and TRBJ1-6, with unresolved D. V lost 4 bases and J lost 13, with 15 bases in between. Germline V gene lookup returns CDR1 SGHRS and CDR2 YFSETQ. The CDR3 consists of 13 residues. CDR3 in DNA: TGCGCCAGCAGCCCCAATAGTGGTGAGCCCCTCCACTTT. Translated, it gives CASSPNSGEPLHF.

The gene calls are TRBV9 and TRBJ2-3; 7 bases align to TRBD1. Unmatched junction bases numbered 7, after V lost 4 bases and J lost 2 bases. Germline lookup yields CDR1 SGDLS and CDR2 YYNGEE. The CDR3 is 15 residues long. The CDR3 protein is CASSPRTGPTDTQYF. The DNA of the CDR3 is TGTGCCAGCAGCCCTCGGACAGGTCCCACAGATACGCAGTATTTT.

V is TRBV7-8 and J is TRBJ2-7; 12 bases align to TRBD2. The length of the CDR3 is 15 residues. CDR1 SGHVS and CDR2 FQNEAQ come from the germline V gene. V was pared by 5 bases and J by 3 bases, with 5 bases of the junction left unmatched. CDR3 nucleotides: TGTGCCAGCAGCCCACGGACTAGCGGGGACTACGAGCAGTACTTC. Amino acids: CASSPRTSGDYEQYF. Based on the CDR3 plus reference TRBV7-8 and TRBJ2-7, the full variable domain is GAGVSQSPRYKVAKRGQDVALRCDPISGHVSLFWYQQALGQGPEFLTYFQNEAQLDKSGLPSDRFFAERPEGSVSTLKIQRTQQEDSAVYLCASSPRTSGDYEQYFGPGTRLTVT.

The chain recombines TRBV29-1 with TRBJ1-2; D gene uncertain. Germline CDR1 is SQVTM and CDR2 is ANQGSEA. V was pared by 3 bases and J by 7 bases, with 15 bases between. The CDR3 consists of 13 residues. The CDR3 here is CSVEDRLTLGYTF. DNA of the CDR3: TGCAGCGTTGAGGACCGTCTTACTCTTGGCTACACCTTC.

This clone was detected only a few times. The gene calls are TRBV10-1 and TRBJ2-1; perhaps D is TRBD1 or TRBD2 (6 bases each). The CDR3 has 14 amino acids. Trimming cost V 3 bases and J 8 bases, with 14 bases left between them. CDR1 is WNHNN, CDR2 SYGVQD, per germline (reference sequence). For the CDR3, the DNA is TGCGCCAGCAGTGATGCCGGGGGCGGCGATGAGCAGTTCTTC. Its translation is CASSDAGGGDEQFF.

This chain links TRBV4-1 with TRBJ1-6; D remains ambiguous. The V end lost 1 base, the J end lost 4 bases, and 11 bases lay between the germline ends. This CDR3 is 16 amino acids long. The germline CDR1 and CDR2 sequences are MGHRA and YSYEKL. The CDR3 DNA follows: TGCGCCAGCAGCCAAGGGAACAGATATTATAATTCACCCCTCCACTTT. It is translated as CASSQGNRYYNSPLHF.